This TCR beta chain was sequenced during a study of OX40 agonist ivuxolimab in advanced cancers. This clone was counted a few times. V lost 4 bases, J lost 7 bases, and 8 bases lay in between. CDR3 size: 12 residues. Germline CDR1 and CDR2: SNHLY and FYNNEI. Profiled with immunoSEQ multiplex PCR; TCRdb holds only in-frame clones, not every one. The table includes approximately 90,000 clones, around 85% detected once. The receptor was derived from an adult with an advanced solid tumor such as melanoma, head and neck, liver or kidney cancer. The starting material was CD4+ or CD8+ T cells sorted from blood, obtained in a trial of the OX40 agonist ivuxolimab. The rearrangement links TRBV2 to TRBJ1-5; weak D call: TRBD1 (5 bases). CDR3 sequence reads: CASSGGEQPQHF. CDR3 DNA: TGTGCCAGCAGTGGGGGGGAGCAGCCCCAGCATTTT.